This T cell receptor (beta chain) was retrieved from a study of OX40 agonist ivuxolimab in advanced cancers. The wider study: The dose-escalation cohort had hepatocellular carcinoma, melanoma, renal cell or head and neck cancer.

Some clones are missing from TCRdb's copy, which holds only in-frame ones; the method was immunoSEQ multiplex PCR. The table has approximately 92,000 clones, about 96% seen once. Per the germline V gene, CDR1 is MNHEY and CDR2 is SMNVEV (reference sequence). V lost 2 bases to trimming and J lost 4 bases; unmatched junction nucleotides: 6. This CDR3 spans 15 amino acids. In regard to this clone: Its antigen is not known.

Notes on the study in general: In CD8+ T cells, expanded clones were on average more numerous than in CD4+. Patients with a partial response at 0.1-3.0 mg/kg had among the lowest clonal expansion. Nonresponders included some who also had low normalized T-cell clonal expansion.

The clonotype comes from an adult with an advanced solid tumor such as melanoma, head and neck, liver or kidney cancer. V gene TRBV27 combines with J gene TRBJ2-3, with 7 positions matching TRBD1. The sample consisted of CD4+ or CD8+ T cells sorted from blood, taken in a trial of the OX40 agonist ivuxolimab. CDR3 bases: TGTGCCAGCAGTTTAACGACAGGGATGCCAGATACGCAGTATTTT. This sequence encodes CASSLTTGMPDTQYF.